These 26 T cell receptor beta chains originate from one sample sequenced in a study of T-cell reconstitution after alpha-beta-depleted transplantation in children. The authors prepared the TCRbeta library with unique molecular identifiers. MiXCR was run by TCRdb on the PCR reads, yielding one entry per CDR3 protein. The sample records 540,000 or so distinct CDR3 sequences, roughly 23% being singletons. The sample in question was PBMCs, mostly from graft donor cells, obtained 360 days after TCRalphabeta/CD19-depleted stem cell transplant. The source of these receptors is a boy in the first two years of life who had a stem cell transplant for acute myeloid leukemia, so the T cells may come from the graft donor.

This clonotype was recorded a few times. This chain links TRBV7-2 with TRBJ2-7; D unclear. The ends were cut back, 4 bases at V and 9 bases at J, with 13 bases in the middle. The CDR3 has 12 residues. The germline CDR1 and CDR2 sequences are SGHTA and FQGNSA. The CDR3 protein is CASSSQPLGQYF. As DNA, the CDR3 is TGTGCCAGCAGCTCCCAACCCCTGGGGCAGTACTTC.

This clonotype has only a few counts. The chain has TRBV15 and TRBJ2-7; D unresolved. Germline lookup yields CDR1 LNHNV and CDR2 YYDKDF (reference sequence). The CDR3 spans 12 residues. Trimming pared 9 bases from V and 2 bases from J, leaving 11 bases between. The DNA for the CDR3 is TGTGCCACTTCAGACCGTACCTACGAGCAGTACTTC. It specifies CATSDRTYEQYF.

Only a few counts were recorded for this clonotype. J is TRBJ1-1 and V is TRBV20-1; TRBD1 is a possible D gene (6 bases). The CDR3 loop spans 14 amino acids. Germline V lookup: CDR1 DFQATT, CDR2 SNEGSKA (reference sequence). V was cut by 7 bases and J by 1 base, with 16 bases left in between. The chain's CDR3 is CSVRRGAENTEAFF. The CDR3 nucleotides are TGCAGTGTCAGGCGGGGGGCCGAGAACACTGAAGCTTTCTTT.

This clonotype was seen at least ten times. The CDR3 bases are TGCAGTGCTCCCCCGACTATCACAGATACGCAGTATTTT. Protein sequence: CSAPPTITDTQYF. The rearrangement links TRBV20-1 to TRBJ2-3; perhaps TRBD2 as D (5 bases). Germline CDR1 and CDR2: DFQATT and SNEGSKA (reference sequence). V gave up 5 bases and J gave up 2 bases, with 11 bases separating them. The CDR3 contains 13 residues.

The genes are TRBV7-2 and TRBJ2-7; D perhaps matches TRBD2 (7 bases). The germline CDR1 and CDR2 sequences are SGHTA and FQGNSA. This CDR3 is built from 17 residues. Trimming cost V 2 bases and J 3 bases, with 20 bases left between them. CDR3 region: CASSLPWGGRAYYEQYF. CDR3 DNA: TGTGCCAGCAGCTTACCTTGGGGGGGCAGGGCTTACTACGAGCAGTACTTC.

The chain has TRBV6-5 and TRBJ1-1; D perhaps matches TRBD1 (5 bases). CDR3 length equals 17 residues. Germline V gene lookup returns CDR1 MNHEY and CDR2 SVGAGI. Deletions cut 0 bases from V and 0 bases from J, with 14 bases between. CDR3 in DNA: TGTGCCAGCAGTTACTCGTACCTGACAGATATGAACACTGAAGCTTTCTTT. Translating gives CASSYSYLTDMNTEAFF.

The sample holds many counts of this clonotype. This sequence joins TRBV19 and TRBJ2-2; 10 bases match TRBD1. In germline, CDR1 is LNHDA, CDR2 SQIVND (reference sequence). CDR3 length equals 16 residues. J lost 6 bases, V lost 4 bases, and 8 bases had no gene match. CDR3 bases: TGTGCCAGTAGTACCCCGGGACAGGGGCGGTCCGGGGAGCTGTTTTTT. This encodes CASSTPGQGRSGELFF.

Details on this clonotype: This clone may be a read error of a much larger clone one base away. The chain carries TRBV18 and TRBJ1-5; a possible D gene is TRBD1 (5 bases). Germline CDR1 reads KGHSH; CDR2 reads LQKENI. The CDR3 contains 14 residues. The CDR3 DNA is TGTGCCAGCTCACGGCAGGGAAGCAATCATCCCCAGCATTTT. This gives the protein CASSRQGSNHPQHF.

There are a few counts of this clonotype. This rearrangement joins TRBV27 to TRBJ2-7, with D perhaps TRBD2 (6 bases). There are 12 residues in the CDR3. V was pared by 8 bases and J by 2 bases, with 10 bases between. Germline V CDR1 and CDR2: MNHEY, SMNVEV (reference sequence). In DNA, the CDR3 is TGTGCCAGCGGGGGGACTCCCTACGAGCAGTACTTC. This encodes CASGGTPYEQYF.

This clonotype was counted many times. This chain connects TRBV12-3 or TRBV12-4 to TRBJ1-6; D is unclear. V gave up 2 bases and J gave up 7 bases, with 12 bases separating them. This CDR3 is 15 amino acids long. DNA for the CDR3: TGTGCCAGCAGTTTATTAAGAGGCCCGAATTCACCCCTCCACTTT. Protein sequence: CASSLLRGPNSPLHF.

The CDR3 coding sequence is TGTGCCAGCAGCTTTGGAGACCGCCCCCCAGATACGCAGTATTTT. Its protein product is CASSFGDRPPDTQYF. The rearrangement uses TRBV5-6 and TRBJ2-3; D gene ambiguous. Trimming took off 2 bases at V and 4 bases at J, with 14 bases between the two ends. From germline, CDR1 is SGHDT and CDR2 YYEEEE. The CDR3 extends over 15 amino acids.

CDR3 nucleotides: TGTGCCACCAGCAGTCTCCCCGGACTAGCGGGCCCAACGGGTACCGGGGAGCTGTTTTTT. It codes for CATSSLPGLAGPTGTGELFF. The chain recombines TRBV15 with TRBJ2-2; 11 bases are shared with TRBD2. Germline CDR1 and CDR2: LNHNV and YYDKDF (reference sequence). This CDR3 region has 20 residues. Trimming at V came to 3 bases and at J to 5 bases, leaving 17 bases not matched to a gene.

This clonotype was seen more than once but under ten times. This sequence joins TRBV12-3 or TRBV12-4 and TRBJ1-2, with TRBD1 as a possible D gene (5 bases). There are 14 residues in the CDR3. V was trimmed by 6 bases and J by 2 bases, leaving 13 bases between them. CDR3 DNA sequence: TGTGCCAGCAGGGCAGGGTTTTTGAACTATGGCTACACCTTC. Translating gives CASRAGFLNYGYTF.

The chain has TRBV6-5 and TRBJ1-1, with D possibly matching TRBD1 (5 bases). Trimming took 4 bases from V and 8 from J, leaving 14 bases between them. CDR1 is MNHEY and CDR2 is SVGAGI in the germline V gene. There are 13 residues in the CDR3. The CDR3 region has the DNA TGTGCCAGCAGTTCACAAGCGGGGGGAGAAGCTTTCTTT. Translation: CASSSQAGGEAFF.

This clonotype appeared a few times. The V gene is TRBV6-5, the J gene TRBJ2-2; 9 bases are a match to TRBD1. The CDR3 spans 14 residues. V lost 4 bases and J lost 7; bases outside the gene matches: 4. Looked up from germline, CDR1 is MNHEY and CDR2 is SVGAGI. The CDR3 loop is CASSSTGGGGELFF. CDR3 sequence (DNA): TGTGCCAGCAGTTCGACAGGGGGAGGCGGGGAGCTGTTTTTT.

This clonotype was counted ten times or more. The chain carries TRBV10-3 and TRBJ2-1, with 9 bases lining up with TRBD2. Germline assignment: CDR1 ENHRY and CDR2 SYGVKD. Germline trimming cut 5 bases from V and 8 bases from J; bases unmatched to any gene: 1. There are 12 residues in the CDR3. The CDR3, as DNA: TGTGCCATCAGTATAGCGGGGGATGAGCAGTTCTTC. It codes for CAISIAGDEQFF.

This chain joins TRBV30 and TRBJ2-1, with D unclear. Trimming cost V 5 bases and J 3 bases, with 5 bases left between them. The CDR3 extends over 11 amino acids. The germline V gene has CDR1 GTSNPN and CDR2 SVGIG (reference sequence). CDR3 bases: TGTGCCTGGGGCGGCTACAATGAGCAGTTCTTC. Its translation: CAWGGYNEQFF.

This clonotype was detected many times. V gene TRBV6-5 combines with J gene TRBJ2-2; D may match TRBD1 or TRBD2 (5 bases each). V lost 2 bases, J lost 0 bases, and 10 bases lay in between. This CDR3 is built from 16 residues. Germline CDR1 and CDR2: MNHEY and SVGAGI. As DNA, the CDR3 is TGTGCCAGCAGTTACGGGACGTTCGCGAACACCGGGGAGCTGTTTTTT. The encoded protein is CASSYGTFANTGELFF.

This clonotype was observed a handful of times. The chain links TRBV6-1 to TRBJ2-2; D is tentatively TRBD1 or TRBD2 (5 bases each). CDR3 length equals 15 residues. Trimming took off 10 bases at V and 0 bases at J, with 15 bases between the two ends. CDR1 is MNHNS, CDR2 SASEGT, per germline. The CDR3 spells CATRAGLPNTGELFF. The CDR3, as DNA: TGTGCCACGAGGGCAGGGTTACCGAACACCGGGGAGCTGTTTTTT.

V gene TRBV7-9 combines with J gene TRBJ2-2; possibly TRBD2 for D (5 bases). This CDR3 has 15 residues. Trimming took 5 bases from V and 1 from J, leaving 11 bases between them. From germline, CDR1 is SEHNR and CDR2 FQNEAQ (reference sequence). The CDR3, as DNA: TGTGCCAGCAGCCGTCCCGGGGTGAACACCGGGGAGCTGTTTTTT. It is translated as CASSRPGVNTGELFF.

The chain employs TRBV20-1 and TRBJ2-5, with 9 bases lining up with TRBD1. The V gene end was trimmed by 3 bases and the J gene end by 2 bases; junction bases not matched to a gene: 10. The CDR3 length is 16 residues. In germline, CDR1 is DFQATT, CDR2 SNEGSKA (reference sequence). CDR3 amino acids: CSASYGDRDSQETQYF. The DNA of the CDR3 is TGCAGTGCTAGTTACGGGGACAGGGACTCACAAGAGACCCAGTACTTC.

This clonotype was detected many times. The chain is built from TRBV12-3 or TRBV12-4 and TRBJ2-1, with D unclear. The CDR3 covers 11 residues. V was clipped by 3 bases and J by 12 bases, with 9 bases between them. CDR3: CASSFGVGQFF. CDR3 coding DNA: TGTGCCAGCAGTTTTGGGGTTGGGCAGTTCTTC.

This chain links TRBV3-1 with TRBJ2-3; a weak D match, TRBD2 (6 bases). The germline gives CDR1 LGHDT, CDR2 YNNKEL (reference sequence). Deletions cut 7 bases from V and 1 base from J, with 12 bases between. CDR3 size: 14 residues. The CDR3 coding sequence is TGTGCCAGCACCCCCAGGAGGGGCACAGATACGCAGTATTTT. It is translated as CASTPRRGTDTQYF.

This clonotype occurred many times. The chain combines TRBV28 with TRBJ2-7; D unresolved. The CDR3 runs 15 residues. Germline V gene lookup returns CDR1 MDHEN and CDR2 SYDVKM. Trimming pared 6 bases from V and 3 bases from J, leaving 18 bases between. This CDR3 reads CASREGRSRDYEQYV. As DNA, the CDR3 is TGTGCCAGCAGGGAAGGACGATCAAGGGACTACGAGCAGTACGTC.

This clonotype is a singleton in its sample. The rearrangement links TRBV5-1 to TRBJ1-5; tentatively, D is TRBD1 (5 bases). CDR1 is SGHRS, CDR2 YFSETQ, per germline. Trimming pared 2 bases from V and 9 bases from J, leaving 12 bases between. This CDR3 has 13 residues. CDR3 region: CASSFTGFGPQHF. The CDR3 DNA sequence: TGCGCCAGCAGCTTTACAGGTTTTGGGCCCCAGCATTTT.

This clonotype has ten or more counts. The V gene is TRBV29-1, the J gene TRBJ2-4, with 7 bases lining up with TRBD1. Germline V gene data show CDR1 as SQVTM and CDR2 as ANQGSEA. The CDR3 extends over 15 amino acids. V lost 0 bases to trimming and J lost 5 bases; unmatched junction nucleotides: 7. The CDR3 coding sequence is TGCAGCGTTGAAGATTACAGGGGCGGCGAAAACATTCAGTACTTC. Protein: CSVEDYRGGENIQYF.